The 18 T cell receptor beta chains below all came from one sample that was sequenced in a study of T cell changes during pregnancy in multiple sclerosis. The assay was immunoSEQ multiplex PCR, and TCRdb's table has in-frame clones only and misses some. The table records tens of thousands of clones, roughly 90% of them present only once. Material: CD4+ T cells from peripheral blood mononuclear cells, obtained in the second trimester of pregnancy. Every receptor here comes from a female donor with multiple sclerosis, enrolled in a pregnancy study.

This clone occurred once. The chain uses TRBV5-6 and TRBJ2-2; the D gene is possibly TRBD2 (5 bases). This CDR3 spans 15 amino acids. Germline V gene lookup returns CDR1 SGHDT and CDR2 YYEEEE. V lost 0 bases to trimming and J lost 3 bases, with 9 bases between them. CDR3 residues: CASSLAAGYTGELFF. CDR3 nucleotide sequence: TGTGCCAGCAGCTTGGCCGCGGGTTACACCGGGGAGCTGTTTTTT.

The chain couples TRBV7-2 to TRBJ2-3; 7 bases agree with TRBD2. The CDR3 length is 15 residues. Looked up from germline, CDR1 is SGHTA and CDR2 is FQGNSA. The trim removed 1 base at V and 2 bases at J, leaving 3 bases unmatched. The CDR3 region is CASSLVGGNTDTQYF. CDR3 nucleotide sequence: TGTGCCAGCAGCTTAGTCGGGGGGAACACAGATACGCAGTATTTT.

Notes on this clone: At one end, the junction sequence differs from germline, possibly due to a read error. This chain uses TRBV6-5 with TRBJ1-1; the D gene is possibly TRBD1 (6 bases). The CDR3 has 14 residues. Germline V CDR1 and CDR2: MNHEY, SVGAGI. The CDR3 is CASSLDRWNPEAFF. CDR3 DNA: TGTGCCAGCAGTTTAGACAGGTGGAACCCTGAAGCTTTCTTT.

V gene TRBV10-3 combines with J gene TRBJ1-4; possibly TRBD1 for D (5 bases). Germline V gene data show CDR1 as ENHRY and CDR2 as SYGVKD. Trimming shortened V by 5 bases and J by 7 bases, and 17 bases separated the two germline ends. This CDR3 has 15 residues. CDR3 amino acids: CAISPSLGEGEKLFF. CDR3 sequence (DNA): TGTGCCATCAGTCCTTCTCTGGGGGAGGGTGAAAAACTGTTTTTT.

The V call is TRBV5-4, the J call TRBJ1-4; 7 bases are shared with TRBD1. Germline V CDR1 and CDR2: SGHNT, YYREEE (reference sequence). This CDR3 region has 15 residues. The V gene end was trimmed by 3 bases and the J gene end by 3 bases; junction bases not matched to a gene: 5. For the CDR3, the DNA is TGTGCCAGCAGCTCGGGCGGGACAGCTAATGAAAAACTGTTTTTT. Amino acid sequence: CASSSGGTANEKLFF.

This clone has more than one count but fewer than ten. This rearrangement joins TRBV7-9 to TRBJ1-2, with 9 nucleotides matching TRBD1. Germline V lookup: CDR1 SEHNR, CDR2 FQNEAQ (reference sequence). The CDR3 has 18 amino acids. V lost 10 bases to trimming and J lost 7 bases; unmatched junction nucleotides: 25. Here the CDR3 reads CATKPEGGDRDQSIGYTF. Written as DNA, the CDR3 is TGTGCCACCAAGCCCGAAGGTGGGGACAGGGATCAGTCGATTGGCTACACCTTC. Full variable domain (missing parts from reference TRBV7-9 and TRBJ1-2): DTGVSQNPRHKITKRGQNVTFRCDPISEHNRLYWYRQTLGQGPEFLTYFQNEAQLEKSRLLSDRFSAERPKGSFSTLEIQRTEQGDSAMYLCATKPEGGDRDQSIGYTFGSGTRLTVV.

Here the CDR3 DNA reads TGCAGCGTGGACAGTACCTACGAGCAGTACTTC. Encoded protein: CSVDSTYEQYF. The J gene is TRBJ2-7, the V gene TRBV29-1; D might be TRBD1 (6 bases). The germline V gene encodes CDR1 SQVTM and CDR2 ANQGSEA. This CDR3 region has 11 residues. V lost 6 bases to trimming and J lost 2 bases, with 8 bases between them.

The rearrangement uses TRBV2 and TRBJ2-5; the D is unclear. The germline V and J ends were trimmed by 5 bases and 5 bases, with 9 bases remaining between them. Germline CDR1 reads SNHLY; CDR2 reads FYNNEI. This CDR3 comprises 12 residues. For the CDR3, the DNA is TGTGCCAGCAGTAGAGAGTTGGAGACCCAGTACTTC. Residues: CASSRELETQYF.

This chain connects TRBV30 to TRBJ2-7; no clear D gene. Germline V CDR1 and CDR2: GTSNPN, SVGIG (reference sequence). V was trimmed by 0 bases and J by 2 bases, leaving 20 bases between them. This CDR3 is built from 17 residues. CDR3 region: CAWSVSMYARQPYEQYF. Here the CDR3 DNA reads TGTGCCTGGAGTGTAAGTATGTACGCCAGGCAGCCCTACGAGCAGTACTTC.

This chain links TRBV21-1 with TRBJ2-5; the D call TRBD1 from the table was never checked on the DNA. TRBV21-1 is shown as a pseudogene. CDR3 size: 14 residues. In DNA form, the CDR3 reads TGTGCCAGCAGCAAAAAAGCCGGCAGGAAGACCCAGTACTTC. Translating gives CASSKKAGRKTQYF.

This chain links TRBV29-1 with TRBJ2-5; perhaps TRBD1 as D (6 bases). Germline V lookup: CDR1 SQVTM, CDR2 ANQGSEA. V dropped 7 bases and J dropped 1 base, with 10 bases sitting between them. This CDR3 spans 12 amino acids. The CDR3 loop reads CSGGTPQETQYF. CDR3 DNA: TGCAGCGGTGGGACACCCCAAGAGACCCAGTACTTC.

In this sample, this clone turned up once. This chain links TRBV28 with TRBJ1-4; a possible D gene is TRBD1 (6 bases). In germline, CDR1 is MDHEN, CDR2 SYDVKM. V was shortened by 7 bases and J by 6 bases, with 15 bases between the two germline ends. The CDR3 totals 14 residues. The CDR3 nucleotides read TGTGCCAGCACTCAAGGGGGAGGGGATGAAAAACTGTTTTTT. It is translated as CASTQGGGDEKLFF.

In its sample, this clone was seen once. The genes are TRBV2 and TRBJ1-1, with D possibly TRBD1 on 6 matching bases. V dropped 2 bases and J dropped 11 bases, with 12 bases sitting between them. This CDR3 contains 12 residues. Germline V CDR1 and CDR2: SNHLY, FYNNEI. CDR3: CASSEQGLGAFF. CDR3 nucleotide sequence: TGTGCCAGCAGTGAACAGGGGCTCGGGGCTTTCTTT.

This clone was detected a few times. This rearrangement joins TRBV5-4 to TRBJ1-6, with 9 bases matching TRBD1. Trimming took 3 bases from V and 9 from J; bases not matched to a gene: 16. From germline, CDR1 is SGHNT and CDR2 YYREEE (reference sequence). This CDR3 has 18 residues. The CDR3 spells CASSWEGQGWPSGSPLHF. The CDR3 DNA sequence: TGTGCCAGCAGCTGGGAGGGACAGGGTTGGCCGTCCGGTTCACCCCTCCACTTT.

The chain has TRBV21-1 and TRBJ2-7; TRBD2, the table's D call, lacks a check against the DNA. TRBV21-1 is reported as a pseudogene. There are 16 residues in the CDR3. Written as DNA, the CDR3 is TGTGCCAGCAGCAAAAGTGGTAGCGGGGGCTCCTACGAGCAGTACTTC. Protein sequence: CASSKSGSGGSYEQYF.

The chain combines TRBV6-1 with TRBJ1-5; 12 bases are a match to TRBD1. V trimming: 5 bases; J trimming: 6 bases; junction bases outside the gene matches: 14. The CDR3 contains 18 residues. Germline V gene data show CDR1 as MNHNS and CDR2 as SASEGT. This chain's CDR3 is CASSQDLPGTGGGQPQHF. The CDR3 DNA sequence: TGTGCCAGCAGTCAAGATCTGCCCGGGACAGGGGGCGGTCAGCCCCAGCATTTT.

The J gene is TRBJ1-5, the V gene TRBV9; tentative D call: TRBD1 (5 bases). The CDR3 sequence is 15 residues long. V lost 4 bases and J 7 bases, leaving 18 bases between the germline ends. Germline loops: CDR1 SGDLS, CDR2 YYNGEE. The CDR3 DNA reads as TGTGCCAGCAGCCGGGGGTCGGTTACTACACAGCCCCAGCATTTT. This sequence encodes CASSRGSVTTQPQHF.

This clone has a handful of counts. The V and J genes are TRBV11-2 and TRBJ1-1; TRBD1 aligns across 8 bases. Trimming cost V 6 bases and J 1 base; bases outside gene matches: 7. The length of the CDR3 is 15 residues. CDR1 is SGHAT and CDR2 is FQNNGV in the germline V gene. CDR3 nucleotides: TGTGCCAGCAGGATTTTTGGACAGGGGAACACTGAAGCTTTCTTT. Its protein is CASRIFGQGNTEAFF.